Listed below are T cell receptor beta chains from one sample, sequenced in a study of shared clonotypes between healthy human individuals. Assay: immunoSEQ multiplex PCR; the TCRdb copy retains only in-frame clones and omits some. In the table there are around 1.9 million clones, 80% to 95% of which are singletons. The sample comprised naive CD8+ T cells from PBMCs. The receptor source for this set is a man aged 18 to 29 in good health. Some clones in this sample may be carry-over from other donors' samples. Both conserved end residues are part of each CDR3. The D gene is left open where the match is weak. Not every row has a clone size; where given, it reads once, few, many or a size class.

TRBV9,NA,NA,15,TRBJ1-2,CASSVVAGDNYGYTF,TGTGCCAGCAGCGTAGTGGCAGGGGATAACTATGGCTACACCTTC
TRBV27,NA,NA,13,TRBJ2-1,CASRPGRGDEQFF,TGTGCCAGCAGACCCGGGAGAGGCGATGAGCAGTTCTTC
TRBV11-1,NA,NA,14,TRBJ2-7,CASSLAGRGYEQYF,TGTGCCAGCAGCTTAGCGGGCAGGGGCTACGAGCAGTACTTC
TRBV5-1,NA,TRBD2,15,TRBJ2-1,CASSWGLAGGGEQFF,TGCGCCAGCAGCTGGGGACTAGCGGGAGGAGGTGAGCAGTTCTTC
TRBV28,NA,TRBD1,14,TRBJ2-7,CASSLRTGGDEQYF,TGTGCCAGCAGTTTGCGGACAGGGGGGGACGAGCAGTACTTC
TRBV4-1,NA,TRBD2,20,TRBJ2-1,CASSQDLYKTSGRDYNEQFF,TGCGCCAGCAGCCAAGATCTCTACAAGACTAGCGGGAGGGACTACAATGAGCAGTTCTTC
TRBV4-1,NA,NA,16,TRBJ2-2,CASSQARTANTGELFF,TGCGCCAGCAGCCAAGCGCGGACGGCCAACACCGGGGAGCTGTTTTTT
TRBV6-1,NA,TRBD1,15,TRBJ1-2,CASSTGTEGNYGYTF,TGTGCCAGCAGTACCGGGACAGAGGGTAACTATGGCTACACCTTC
TRBV7-2,NA,NA,12,TRBJ2-7,CASSPREYEQYF,TGTGCCAGCAGCCCTCGAGAGTACGAGCAGTACTTC
TRBV7-6,NA,TRBD1,14,TRBJ2-3,CASSLLGGADTQYF,TGTGCCAGCAGCTTACTAGGGGGCGCAGATACGCAGTATTTT
TRBV9,NA,NA,15,TRBJ1-2,CASSAPDWGDYGYTF,TGTGCCAGCAGCGCCCCCGACTGGGGTGACTATGGCTACACCTTC
TRBV5-5,NA,NA,13,TRBJ2-7,CASSLTRGYEQYF,TGTGCCAGCAGCCTCACGAGGGGTTACGAGCAGTACTTC
TRBV2,NA,TRBD1,15,TRBJ2-1,CASSVGTGSYNEQFF,TGTGCCAGCAGTGTGGGGACAGGGTCGTACAATGAGCAGTTCTTC
TRBV5-7,NA,NA,17,TRBJ1-4,CASSLAVGQRVREKLFF,TGTGCCAGCAGCTTGGCGGTTGGCCAAAGGGTTCGGGAAAAACTGTTTTTT
TRBV28,NA,NA,14,TRBJ1-4,CASSLTARNEKLFF,TGTGCCAGCAGTTTAACAGCTCGGAATGAAAAACTGTTTTTT
TRBV11-2,NA,NA,15,TRBJ2-7,CASSLSVAGNYEQYF,TGTGCCAGCAGCTTGTCAGTCGCAGGCAACTACGAGCAGTACTTC
TRBV7-9,NA,NA,14,TRBJ2-3,CASSPDSYTDTQYF,TGTGCCAGCAGCCCGGACAGTTACACAGATACGCAGTATTTT
TRBV7-8,NA,NA,15,TRBJ1-1,CASSLPGPRNTEAFF,TGTGCCAGCAGCTTGCCCGGACCCAGAAACACTGAAGCTTTCTTT
TRBV7-7,NA,NA,18,TRBJ1-1,CASSSAGNPGGYGTEAFF,TGTGCCAGCAGCTCCGCCGGGAACCCTGGGGGTTACGGCACTGAAGCTTTCTTT
TRBV6-7,once,NA,17,TRBJ2-1,CASSYTGSLGLYNEQFF,TGTGCCAGCAGTTACACAGGGTCCTTGGGGCTATACAATGAGCAGTTCTTC
TRBV19,NA,TRBD1,16,TRBJ2-7,CASSLHWTGPSYEQYF,TGTGCCAGTAGTCTCCATTGGACAGGGCCATCCTACGAGCAGTACTTC
TRBV9,few,NA,14,TRBJ1-5,CASSDGDAYQPQHF,TGTGCCAGCAGCGACGGCGATGCGTATCAGCCCCAGCATTTT
TRBV7-2,NA,NA,14,TRBJ2-5,CASSLRQFQETQYF,TGTGCCAGCAGCCTCCGACAATTCCAAGAGACCCAGTACTTC
TRBV11-2,NA,TRBD2,13,TRBJ2-1,CASSLGLRNEQFF,TGTGCCAGCAGCCTGGGACTACGCAATGAGCAGTTCTTC
TRBV6-1,once,TRBD2,14,TRBJ2-2,CASSDGGEAGELFF,TGTGCCAGCAGTGATGGGGGGGAAGCCGGGGAGCTGTTTTTT
TRBV7-3,NA,TRBD1,18,TRBJ2-3,CASSSRDRGLAAADTQYF,TGTGCCAGCAGCTCCCGGGACAGGGGGCTGGCTGCGGCAGATACGCAGTATTTT
TRBV27,NA,NA,14,TRBJ2-5,CASGDLRGAETQYF,TGTGCCAGCGGGGACCTAAGGGGTGCGGAGACCCAGTACTTC
TRBV10-2,NA,NA,15,TRBJ2-7,CASSEGPGFTGEQYF,TGCGCCAGCAGTGAGGGGCCTGGTTTCACGGGGGAGCAGTACTTC
TRBV5-1,NA,NA,14,TRBJ2-5,CASSAQEGYETQYF,TGCGCCAGCAGCGCCCAGGAGGGGTACGAGACCCAGTACTTC
TRBV9,NA,NA,18,TRBJ1-2,CASSASHAGERGAYGYTF,TGTGCCAGCAGCGCGTCTCACGCCGGAGAGAGGGGAGCCTATGGCTACACCTTC
TRBV27,once,NA,14,TRBJ2-7,CASSFNPRGYEQYF,TGTGCCAGCAGCTTTAACCCACGGGGTTACGAGCAGTACTTC
TRBV19,NA,NA,16,TRBJ2-5,CASSIVRTTNQETQYF,TGTGCCAGTAGTATAGTAAGGACTACTAATCAAGAGACCCAGTACTTC
TRBV2,NA,NA,17,TRBJ1-3,CASSVAITARSGNTIYF,TGTGCCAGCAGTGTCGCAATAACAGCACGCTCTGGAAACACCATATATTTT
TRBV19,NA,TRBD1,13,TRBJ2-1,CAVGTGAYNEQFF,TGTGCCGTCGGGACAGGGGCCTACAATGAGCAGTTCTTC
TRBV11-2,NA,NA,15,TRBJ2-7,CASSLSAGASYEQYF,TGTGCCAGCAGCTTATCGGCAGGGGCGTCCTACGAGCAGTACTTC
TRBV5-1,NA,TRBD2,14,TRBJ2-1,CASSWRTSSNEQFF,TGCGCCAGCAGCTGGAGGACTAGTAGCAATGAGCAGTTCTTC
TRBV27,NA,NA,15,TRBJ1-5,CASSLSAGFNQPQHF,TGTGCCAGCAGTTTATCCGCAGGGTTCAATCAGCCCCAGCATTTT
TRBV2,once,NA,11,TRBJ2-1,CASSLAYEQFF,TGTGCCAGCAGCCTAGCCTATGAGCAGTTCTTC